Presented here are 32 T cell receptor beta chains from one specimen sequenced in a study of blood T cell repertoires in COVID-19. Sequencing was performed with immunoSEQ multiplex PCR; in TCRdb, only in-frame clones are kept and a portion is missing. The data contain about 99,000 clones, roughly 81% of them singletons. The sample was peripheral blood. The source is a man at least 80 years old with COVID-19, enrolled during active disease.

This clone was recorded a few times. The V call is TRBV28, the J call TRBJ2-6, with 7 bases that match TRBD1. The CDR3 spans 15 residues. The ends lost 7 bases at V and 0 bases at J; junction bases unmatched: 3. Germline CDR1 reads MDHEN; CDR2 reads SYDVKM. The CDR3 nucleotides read TGTGCCAGCATGGGACAGTCCTCTGGGGCCAACGTCCTGACTTTC. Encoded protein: CASMGQSSGANVLTF.

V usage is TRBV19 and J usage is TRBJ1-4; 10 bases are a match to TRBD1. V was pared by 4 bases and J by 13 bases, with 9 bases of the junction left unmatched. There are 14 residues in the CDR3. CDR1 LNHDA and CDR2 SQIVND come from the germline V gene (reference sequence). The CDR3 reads CASSTTGGESLLFF. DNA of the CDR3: TGTGCCAGTAGTACGACAGGGGGCGAGAGTTTACTGTTTTTT.

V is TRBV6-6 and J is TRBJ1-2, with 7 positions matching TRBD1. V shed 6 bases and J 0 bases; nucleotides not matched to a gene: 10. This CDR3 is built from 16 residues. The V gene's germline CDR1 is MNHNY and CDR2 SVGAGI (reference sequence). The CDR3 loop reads CASSPGTAVTNYGYTF. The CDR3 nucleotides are TGTGCCAGCAGCCCCGGGACAGCCGTCACTAACTATGGCTACACCTTC.

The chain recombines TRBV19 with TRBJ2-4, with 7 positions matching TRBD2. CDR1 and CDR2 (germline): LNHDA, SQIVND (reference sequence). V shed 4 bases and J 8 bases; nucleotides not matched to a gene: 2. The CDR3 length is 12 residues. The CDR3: CASSSRGDIQYF. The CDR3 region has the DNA TGTGCCAGTAGTAGCCGGGGGGACATTCAGTACTTC.

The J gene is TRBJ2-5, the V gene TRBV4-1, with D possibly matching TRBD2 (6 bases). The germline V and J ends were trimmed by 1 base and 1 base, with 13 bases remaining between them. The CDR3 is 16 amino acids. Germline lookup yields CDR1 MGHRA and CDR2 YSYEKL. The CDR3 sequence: CASSQATRGFQETQYF. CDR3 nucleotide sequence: TGCGCCAGCAGCCAAGCCACCCGGGGGTTCCAAGAGACCCAGTACTTC.

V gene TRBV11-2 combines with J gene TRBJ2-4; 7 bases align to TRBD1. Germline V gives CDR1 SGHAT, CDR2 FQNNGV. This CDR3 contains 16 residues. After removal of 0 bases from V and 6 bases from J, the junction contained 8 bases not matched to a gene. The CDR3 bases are TGTGCCAGCAGCTTAGATGTAGGGGGCGCGGGAAACATTCAGTACTTC. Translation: CASSLDVGGAGNIQYF. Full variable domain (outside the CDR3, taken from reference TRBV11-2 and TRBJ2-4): EAGVAQSPRYKIIEKRQSVAFWCNPISGHATLYWYQQILGQGPKLLIQFQNNGVVDDSQLPKDRFSAERLKGVDSTLKIQPAKLEDSAVYLCASSLDVGGAGNIQYFGAGTRLSVL.

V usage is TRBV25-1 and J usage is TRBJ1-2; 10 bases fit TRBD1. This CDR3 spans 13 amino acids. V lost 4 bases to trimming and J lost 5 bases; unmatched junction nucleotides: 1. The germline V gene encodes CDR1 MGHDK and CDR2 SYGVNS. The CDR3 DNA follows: TGTGCCAGCAGTGGGGACAGGGGATATGGCTACACCTTC. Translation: CASSGDRGYGYTF.

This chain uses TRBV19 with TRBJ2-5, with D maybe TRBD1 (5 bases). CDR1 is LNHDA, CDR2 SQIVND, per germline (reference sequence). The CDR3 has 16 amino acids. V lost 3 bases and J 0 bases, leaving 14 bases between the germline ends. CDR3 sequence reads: CASSMWGPRYQETQYF. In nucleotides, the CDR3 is TGTGCCAGTAGTATGTGGGGCCCCCGGTACCAAGAGACCCAGTACTTC.

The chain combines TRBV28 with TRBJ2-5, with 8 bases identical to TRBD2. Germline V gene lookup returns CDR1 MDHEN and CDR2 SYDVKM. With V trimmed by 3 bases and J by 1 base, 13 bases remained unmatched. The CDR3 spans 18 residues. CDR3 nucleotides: TGTGCCAGCAGTTTGAGATCGTGGAGCGGGAGCCTCCAAGAGACCCAGTACTTC. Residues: CASSLRSWSGSLQETQYF.

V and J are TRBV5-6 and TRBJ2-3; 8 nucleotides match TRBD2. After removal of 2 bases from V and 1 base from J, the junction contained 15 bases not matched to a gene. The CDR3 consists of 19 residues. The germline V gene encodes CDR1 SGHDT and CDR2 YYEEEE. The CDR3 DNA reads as TGTGCCAGCAGCTTTTTTCTCACGGGAGGGGTCCGGGGCACAGATACGCAGTATTTT. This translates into CASSFFLTGGVRGTDTQYF.

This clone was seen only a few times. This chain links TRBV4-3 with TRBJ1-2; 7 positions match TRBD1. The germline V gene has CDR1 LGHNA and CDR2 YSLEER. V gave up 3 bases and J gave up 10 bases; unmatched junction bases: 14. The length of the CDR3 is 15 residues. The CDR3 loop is CASSQDTGDDVFYTF. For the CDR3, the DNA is TGCGCCAGCAGCCAGGATACAGGGGATGACGTGTTCTACACCTTC.

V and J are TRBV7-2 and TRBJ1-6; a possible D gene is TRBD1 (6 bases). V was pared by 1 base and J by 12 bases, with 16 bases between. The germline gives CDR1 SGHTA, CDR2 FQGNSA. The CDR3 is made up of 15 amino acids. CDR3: CASSLDSGVGKPLHF. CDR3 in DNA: TGTGCCAGCAGCTTAGATTCAGGGGTGGGGAAACCCCTCCACTTT. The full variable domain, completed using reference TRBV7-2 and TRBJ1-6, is GAGVSQSPSNKVTEKGKDVELRCDPISGHTALYWYRQSLGQGLEFLIYFQGNSAPDKSGLPSDRFSAERTGGSVSTLTIQRTQQEDSAVYLCASSLDSGVGKPLHFGNGTRLTVT.

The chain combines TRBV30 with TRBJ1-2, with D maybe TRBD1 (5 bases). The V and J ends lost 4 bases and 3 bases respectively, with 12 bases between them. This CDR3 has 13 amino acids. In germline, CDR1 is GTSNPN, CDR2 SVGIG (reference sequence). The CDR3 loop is CAWNSQEDYGYTF. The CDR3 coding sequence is TGTGCCTGGAATTCACAGGAAGACTATGGCTACACCTTC. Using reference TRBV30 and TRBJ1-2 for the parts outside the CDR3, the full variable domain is SQTIHQWPATLVQPVGSPLSLECTVEGTSNPNLYWYRQAAGRGLQLLFYSVGIGQISSEVPQNLSASRPQDRQFILSSKKLLLSDSGFYLCAWNSQEDYGYTFGSGTRLTVV.

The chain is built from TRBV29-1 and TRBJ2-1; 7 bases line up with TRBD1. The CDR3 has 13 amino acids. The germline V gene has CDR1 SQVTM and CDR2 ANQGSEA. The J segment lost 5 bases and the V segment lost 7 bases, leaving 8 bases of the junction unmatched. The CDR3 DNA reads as TGCAGCGCCGGGACAGAAATAGACAATGAGCAGTTCTTC. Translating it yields CSAGTEIDNEQFF.

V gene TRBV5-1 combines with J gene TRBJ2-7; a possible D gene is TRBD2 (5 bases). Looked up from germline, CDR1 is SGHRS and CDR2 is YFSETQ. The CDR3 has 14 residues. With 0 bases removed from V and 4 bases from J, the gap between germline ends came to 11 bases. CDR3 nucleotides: TGCGCCAGCAGCTTGGGGAGCGGAACTTACGAGCAGTACTTC. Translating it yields CASSLGSGTYEQYF.

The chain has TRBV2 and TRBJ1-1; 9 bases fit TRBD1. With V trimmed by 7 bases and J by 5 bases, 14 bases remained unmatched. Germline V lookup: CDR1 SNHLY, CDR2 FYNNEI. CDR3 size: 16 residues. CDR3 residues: CASTGSAGQGGTEAFF. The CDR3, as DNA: TGTGCCAGCACAGGCAGCGCGGGACAGGGAGGTACTGAAGCTTTCTTT.

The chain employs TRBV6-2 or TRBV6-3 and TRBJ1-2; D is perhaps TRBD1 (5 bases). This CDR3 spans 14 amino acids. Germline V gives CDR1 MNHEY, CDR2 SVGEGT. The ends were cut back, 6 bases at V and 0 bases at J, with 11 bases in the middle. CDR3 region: CASSRQNTNYGYTF. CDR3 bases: TGTGCCAGCAGCCGACAGAACACTAACTATGGCTACACCTTC.

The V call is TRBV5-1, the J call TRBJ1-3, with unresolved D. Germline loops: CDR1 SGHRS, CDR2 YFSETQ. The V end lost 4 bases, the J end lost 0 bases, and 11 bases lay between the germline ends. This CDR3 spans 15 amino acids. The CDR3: CASSRDTDSGNTIYF. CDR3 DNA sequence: TGCGCCAGCAGCCGCGACACAGACTCTGGAAACACCATATATTTT.

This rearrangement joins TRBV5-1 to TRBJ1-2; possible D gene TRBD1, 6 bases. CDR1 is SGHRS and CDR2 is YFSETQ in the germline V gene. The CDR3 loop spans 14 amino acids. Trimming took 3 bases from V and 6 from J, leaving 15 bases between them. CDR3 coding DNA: TGCGCCAGCAGCTGGGGGGCGGGGGCCAATGGCTACACCTTC. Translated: CASSWGAGANGYTF.

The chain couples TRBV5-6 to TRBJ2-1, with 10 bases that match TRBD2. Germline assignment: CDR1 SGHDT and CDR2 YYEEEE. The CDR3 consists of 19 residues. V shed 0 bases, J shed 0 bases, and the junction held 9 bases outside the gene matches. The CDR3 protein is CASSLGLAGVSRSYNEQFF. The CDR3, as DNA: TGTGCCAGCAGCTTGGGGCTAGCGGGAGTGTCCCGCTCCTACAATGAGCAGTTCTTC.

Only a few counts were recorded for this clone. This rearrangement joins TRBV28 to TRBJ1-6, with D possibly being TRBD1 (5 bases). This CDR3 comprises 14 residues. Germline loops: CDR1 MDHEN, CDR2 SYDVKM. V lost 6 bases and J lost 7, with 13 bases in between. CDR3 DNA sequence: TGTGCCAGCAGCATCGCAGGGTACAATTCACCCCTCCACTTT. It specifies CASSIAGYNSPLHF.

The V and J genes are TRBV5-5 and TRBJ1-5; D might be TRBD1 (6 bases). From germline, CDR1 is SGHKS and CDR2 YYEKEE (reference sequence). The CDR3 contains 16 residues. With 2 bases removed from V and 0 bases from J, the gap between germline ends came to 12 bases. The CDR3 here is CASSFRDTGSNQPQHF. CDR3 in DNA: TGTGCCAGCAGCTTCCGGGACACAGGTAGCAATCAGCCCCAGCATTTT.

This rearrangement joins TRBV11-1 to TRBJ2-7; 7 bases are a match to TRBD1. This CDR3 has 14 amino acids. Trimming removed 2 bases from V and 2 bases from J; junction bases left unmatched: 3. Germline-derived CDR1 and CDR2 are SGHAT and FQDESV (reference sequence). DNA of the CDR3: TGTGCCAGCAGCTTAATAGGACAGGCCTACGAGCAGTACTTC. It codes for CASSLIGQAYEQYF.

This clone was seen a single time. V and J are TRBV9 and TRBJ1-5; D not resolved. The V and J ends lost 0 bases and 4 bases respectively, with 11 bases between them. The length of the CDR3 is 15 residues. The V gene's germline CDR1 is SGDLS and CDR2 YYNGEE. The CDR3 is CASSVGETNNQPQHF. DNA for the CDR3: TGTGCCAGCAGCGTAGGGGAGACCAATAATCAGCCCCAGCATTTT.

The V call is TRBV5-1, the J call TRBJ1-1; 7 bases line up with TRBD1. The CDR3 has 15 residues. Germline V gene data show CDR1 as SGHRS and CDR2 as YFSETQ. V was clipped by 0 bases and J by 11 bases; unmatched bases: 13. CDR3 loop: CASSLALTGVDRAFF. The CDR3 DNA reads TGCGCCAGCAGCTTGGCCTTAACAGGGGTAGATCGGGCTTTCTTT.

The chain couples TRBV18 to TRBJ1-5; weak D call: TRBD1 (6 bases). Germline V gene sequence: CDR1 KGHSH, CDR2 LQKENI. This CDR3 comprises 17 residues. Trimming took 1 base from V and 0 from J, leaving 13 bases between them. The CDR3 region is CASSPQRTAYSNQPQHF. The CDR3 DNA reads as TGTGCCAGCTCACCACAAAGGACAGCTTATAGCAATCAGCCCCAGCATTTT.

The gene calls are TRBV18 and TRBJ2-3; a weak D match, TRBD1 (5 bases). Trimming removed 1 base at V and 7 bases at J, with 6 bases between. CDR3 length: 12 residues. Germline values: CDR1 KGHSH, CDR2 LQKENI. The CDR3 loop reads CASSPQGNTQYF. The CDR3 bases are TGTGCCAGCTCACCACAGGGGAATACGCAGTATTTT.

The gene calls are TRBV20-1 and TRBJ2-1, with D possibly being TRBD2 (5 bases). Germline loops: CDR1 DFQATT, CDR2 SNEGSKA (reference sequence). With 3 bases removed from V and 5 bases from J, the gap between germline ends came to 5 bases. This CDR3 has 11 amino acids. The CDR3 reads CSARGDNEQFF. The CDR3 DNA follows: TGCAGTGCTAGGGGAGACAATGAGCAGTTCTTC.

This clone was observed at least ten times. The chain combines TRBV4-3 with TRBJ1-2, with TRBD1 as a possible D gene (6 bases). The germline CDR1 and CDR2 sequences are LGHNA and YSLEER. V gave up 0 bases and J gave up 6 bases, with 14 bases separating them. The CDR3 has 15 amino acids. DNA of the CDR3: TGCGCCAGCAGCCAAGAACGCACTTACAGGGATGGCTACACCTTC. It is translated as CASSQERTYRDGYTF.

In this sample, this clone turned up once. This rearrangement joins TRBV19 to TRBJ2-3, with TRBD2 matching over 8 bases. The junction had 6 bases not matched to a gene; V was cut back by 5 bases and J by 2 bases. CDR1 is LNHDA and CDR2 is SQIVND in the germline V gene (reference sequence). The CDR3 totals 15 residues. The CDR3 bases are TGTGCCAGTAGTTCGCCAGCGGGAGTCACAGATACGCAGTATTTT. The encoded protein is CASSSPAGVTDTQYF. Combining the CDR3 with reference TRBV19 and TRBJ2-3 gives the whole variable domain DGGITQSPKYLFRKEGQNVTLSCEQNLNHDAMYWYRQDPGQGLRLIYYSQIVNDFQKGDIAEGYSVSREKKESFPLTVTSAQKNPTAFYLCASSSPAGVTDTQYFGPGTRLTVL.

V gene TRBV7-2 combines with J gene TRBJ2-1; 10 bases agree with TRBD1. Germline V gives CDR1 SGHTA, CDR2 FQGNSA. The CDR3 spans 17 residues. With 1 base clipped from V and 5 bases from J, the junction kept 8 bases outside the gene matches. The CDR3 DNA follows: TGTGCCAGCAGCTTAGGAGACAGGGGGCGGAGGGACAATGAGCAGTTCTTC. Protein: CASSLGDRGRRDNEQFF.

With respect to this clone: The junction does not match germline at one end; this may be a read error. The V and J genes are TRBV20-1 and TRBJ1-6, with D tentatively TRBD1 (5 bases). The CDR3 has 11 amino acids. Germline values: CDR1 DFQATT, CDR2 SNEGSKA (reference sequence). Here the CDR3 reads CSARAGQGGSF. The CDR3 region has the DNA TGCAGTGCTAGAGCGGGTCAGGGTGGGTCCTTT.